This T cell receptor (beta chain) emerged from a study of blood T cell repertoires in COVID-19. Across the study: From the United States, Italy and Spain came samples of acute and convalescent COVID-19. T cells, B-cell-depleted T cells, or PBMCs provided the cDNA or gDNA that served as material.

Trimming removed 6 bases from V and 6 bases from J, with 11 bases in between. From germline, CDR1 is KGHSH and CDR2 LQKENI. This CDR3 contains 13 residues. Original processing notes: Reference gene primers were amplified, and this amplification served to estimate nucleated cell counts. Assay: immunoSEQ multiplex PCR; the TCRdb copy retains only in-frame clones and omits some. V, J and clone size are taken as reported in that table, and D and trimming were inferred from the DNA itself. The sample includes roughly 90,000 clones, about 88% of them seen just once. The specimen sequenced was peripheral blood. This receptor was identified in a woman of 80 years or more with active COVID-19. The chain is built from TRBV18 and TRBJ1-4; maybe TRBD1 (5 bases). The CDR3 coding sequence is TGTGCCAGCTCGGTACGGGGGGATGAAAAACTGTTTTTT. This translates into CASSVRGDEKLFF. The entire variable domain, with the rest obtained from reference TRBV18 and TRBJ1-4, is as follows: NAGVMQNPRHLVRRRGQEARLRCSPMKGHSHVYWYRQLPEEGLKFMVYLQKENIIDESGMPKERFSAEFPKEGPSILRIQQVVRGDSAAYFCASSVRGDEKLFFGSGTQLSVL.